The 22 T cell receptor beta chains in this list originate from one sample, sequenced in a study of OX40 agonist ivuxolimab in advanced cancers. Some clones are missing from TCRdb's copy, which holds only in-frame ones; the method was immunoSEQ multiplex PCR. The profile covers some 80,000 clones, with about 88% appearing a single time and roughly 0.38% taken by the ten largest. The specimen comprised CD4+ or CD8+ T cells sorted from blood, sampled in a trial of the OX40 agonist ivuxolimab. The receptors originated from an adult with an advanced solid tumor such as melanoma, head and neck, liver or kidney cancer.

The V gene is TRBV7-8, the J gene TRBJ2-3; no clear D. Per germline, CDR1 SGHVS and CDR2 FQNEAQ. This CDR3 spans 14 amino acids. V lost 3 bases and J 1 base, leaving 8 bases between the germline ends. The CDR3 DNA follows: TGTGCCAGCAGCTTCCCGGCGCGCACAGATACGCAGTATTTT. Translating gives CASSFPARTDTQYF.

This clone has only one observation. The V gene is TRBV7-2, the J gene TRBJ2-3; no clear D. The ends were cut back, 5 bases at V and 3 bases at J, with 12 bases in the middle. The V gene's germline CDR1 is SGHTA and CDR2 FQGNSA. This CDR3 is 14 amino acids long. CDR3 protein: CASSLGLSTDTQYF. The CDR3 DNA reads TGTGCCAGCAGCCTGGGTCTCTCGACAGATACGCAGTATTTT.

V is TRBV6-6 and J is TRBJ2-1, with D possibly being TRBD1 (6 bases). The germline V gene has CDR1 MNHNY and CDR2 SVGAGI (reference sequence). The CDR3 length is 14 residues. V was trimmed by 8 bases and J by 5 bases, leaving 16 bases between them. The CDR3 DNA sequence: TGTGCCAGCGACCAGACAGGATCCAACAATGAGCAGTTCTTC. Encoded protein: CASDQTGSNNEQFF.

This clone was seen more than once but under ten times. The chain uses TRBV30 and TRBJ2-6, with 11 bases matching TRBD1. The CDR3 length is 16 residues. After removal of 0 bases from V and 2 bases from J, the junction contained 0 bases not matched to a gene. The V gene's germline CDR1 is GTSNPN and CDR2 SVGIG (reference sequence). CDR3 protein: CAWSVGQGAGANVLTF. The CDR3 DNA follows: TGTGCCTGGAGTGTGGGACAGGGGGCTGGGGCCAACGTCCTGACTTTC. Based on the CDR3 plus reference TRBV30 and TRBJ2-6, the full variable domain is SQTIHQWPATLVQPVGSPLSLECTVEGTSNPNLYWYRQAAGRGLQLLFYSVGIGQISSEVPQNLSASRPQDRQFILSSKKLLLSDSGFYLCAWSVGQGAGANVLTFGAGSRLTVL.

V gene TRBV19 combines with J gene TRBJ2-2; D may be TRBD2 (5 bases). The CDR3 consists of 16 residues. V was pared by 3 bases and J by 0 bases, with 11 bases between. Germline-derived CDR1 and CDR2 are LNHDA and SQIVND (reference sequence). The CDR3 DNA reads as TGTGCCAGTAGTATTCTTCGGGATGCGAACACCGGGGAGCTGTTTTTT. Translated: CASSILRDANTGELFF. Full variable domain (rest looked up from reference TRBV19 and TRBJ2-2): DGGITQSPKYLFRKEGQNVTLSCEQNLNHDAMYWYRQDPGQGLRLIYYSQIVNDFQKGDIAEGYSVSREKKESFPLTVTSAQKNPTAFYLCASSILRDANTGELFFGEGSRLTVL.

The chain recombines TRBV5-1 with TRBJ1-1, with D tentatively TRBD1 (6 bases). Trimming shortened V by 3 bases and J by 1 base, and 7 bases separated the two germline ends. The CDR3 sequence is 13 residues long. In germline, CDR1 is SGHRS, CDR2 YFSETQ. The CDR3 here is CASSSTGNTEAFF. The CDR3 nucleotides are TGCGCCAGCAGCTCGACAGGGAACACTGAAGCTTTCTTT. The complete variable domain, with remaining parts taken from reference TRBV5-1 and TRBJ1-1, reads KAGVTQTPRYLIKTRGQQVTLSCSPISGHRSVSWYQQTPGQGLQFLFEYFSETQRNKGNFPGRFSGRQFSNSRSEMNVSTLELGDSALYLCASSSTGNTEAFFGQGTRLTVV.

The J gene is TRBJ1-5, the V gene TRBV12-5, with D perhaps TRBD1 (5 bases). The germline gives CDR1 LGHNT, CDR2 FRNRAP. Trimming took off 3 bases at V and 8 bases at J, with 11 bases between the two ends. CDR3 length: 13 residues. The CDR3 region has the DNA TGTGCTAGTGGTTTTGGGGACGGTGAGCCCCAGCATTTT. This translates into CASGFGDGEPQHF.

The table lists this clone with a count of one. J is TRBJ1-1 and V is TRBV14; D is undetermined. Germline assignment: CDR1 SGHDN and CDR2 FVKESK. V was clipped by 7 bases and J by 1 base, with 22 bases between them. The CDR3 runs to 17 residues. The CDR3 here is CASTLLWANPRNTEAFF. The CDR3 nucleotides read TGTGCCAGCACCCTCCTATGGGCAAATCCAAGGAACACTGAAGCTTTCTTT.

J is TRBJ1-2 and V is TRBV6-1, with TRBD1 as a possible D gene (5 bases). This CDR3 has 13 amino acids. Trimming removed 5 bases from V and 1 base from J, with 8 bases in between. The germline V gene encodes CDR1 MNHNS and CDR2 SASEGT. The CDR3 DNA follows: TGTGCCAGCAGTTTCGGGGGTAACTATGGCTACACCTTC. Protein: CASSFGGNYGYTF.

As DNA, the CDR3 is TGTGCCAGCAGCTTCCCGGAAATAGGGAGACGGGATACGCAGTATTTT. Its translation is CASSFPEIGRRDTQYF. The rearrangement joins TRBV7-2 to TRBJ2-3, with D possibly being TRBD2 (5 bases). Trimming left V 3 bases short and J 6 bases short, with 19 bases between. CDR1 and CDR2 (germline): SGHTA, FQGNSA. This CDR3 has 16 amino acids.

Remarks on this clone: This sample also contains other DNA sequences that code for the same CDR3. The chain employs TRBV7-2 and TRBJ2-7; tentative D call: TRBD1 (6 bases). The germline V and J ends were trimmed by 1 base and 1 base, with 8 bases remaining between them. In germline, CDR1 is SGHTA, CDR2 FQGNSA. The CDR3 length is 14 residues. The chain's CDR3 is CASSLGGQSYEQYF. In DNA, the CDR3 is TGTGCCAGCAGCTTAGGAGGACAGTCCTACGAGCAGTACTTC. The complete variable domain, with remaining parts taken from reference TRBV7-2 and TRBJ2-7, reads GAGVSQSPSNKVTEKGKDVELRCDPISGHTALYWYRQSLGQGLEFLIYFQGNSAPDKSGLPSDRFSAERTGGSVSTLTIQRTQQEDSAVYLCASSLGGQSYEQYFGPGTRLTVT.

The chain carries TRBV5-8 and TRBJ2-2, with D possibly called TRBD1 or TRBD2 (5 bases each). V shed 3 bases and J shed 4 bases, with 16 bases lying between them. The CDR3 length is 16 residues. Germline assignment: CDR1 SGHTS and CDR2 YDEGEE. The CDR3 coding sequence is TGTGCCAGCAGCTCCGGGACCCCCGTTGCCACCGGGGAGCTGTTTTTT. This sequence encodes CASSSGTPVATGELFF.

The rearrangement uses TRBV5-1 and TRBJ2-7, with 10 bases lining up with TRBD1. The trim removed 6 bases at V and 3 bases at J, leaving 6 bases unmatched. Germline assignment: CDR1 SGHRS and CDR2 YFSETQ. This CDR3 is built from 14 residues. The CDR3 DNA sequence: TGCGCCAGCACCAAGACAGGGGGCTTCTACGAGCAGTACTTC. Protein sequence: CASTKTGGFYEQYF.

The rearrangement joins TRBV6-6 to TRBJ2-4; D unresolved. From germline, CDR1 is MNHNY and CDR2 SVGAGI (reference sequence). V was clipped by 7 bases and J by 0 bases, with 13 bases between them. The CDR3 contains 15 residues. This chain's CDR3 is CASTAAELAKNIQYF. In DNA, the CDR3 is TGTGCCAGCACGGCGGCCGAGCTAGCCAAAAACATTCAGTACTTC.

The chain couples TRBV10-3 to TRBJ2-3; 9 nucleotides match TRBD2. V lost 0 bases to trimming and J lost 3 bases; unmatched junction nucleotides: 7. The CDR3 is 17 amino acids. Germline-derived CDR1 and CDR2 are ENHRY and SYGVKD. The CDR3 nucleotides are TGTGCCATCAGTGAGTCGTCTAGCGGGATGTCAACAGATACGCAGTATTTT. Translated, it gives CAISESSSGMSTDTQYF.

The gene calls are TRBV11-3 and TRBJ2-1; D is ambiguous. From germline, CDR1 is SGHNT and CDR2 YENEEA. The CDR3 has 14 residues. Trimming cost V 1 base and J 3 bases, with 7 bases left between them. DNA for the CDR3: TGTGCCAGCAGCTTAGTGGGAAACTACAATGAGCAGTTCTTC. This codes for CASSLVGNYNEQFF.

This chain joins TRBV18 and TRBJ2-3; D is ambiguous. CDR1 and CDR2 (germline): KGHSH, LQKENI. With 0 bases removed from V and 4 bases from J, the gap between germline ends came to 5 bases. The CDR3 is 13 amino acids. Written as DNA, the CDR3 is TGTGCCAGCTCACCACCGGCCCCAGATACGCAGTATTTT. Protein sequence: CASSPPAPDTQYF.

The rearrangement uses TRBV5-1 and TRBJ2-2, with 13 bases aligning to TRBD2. V was clipped by 3 bases and J by 7 bases; unmatched bases: 0. CDR1 and CDR2 (germline): SGHRS, YFSETQ. This CDR3 comprises 14 residues. The CDR3: CASSWTSGSGELFF. The CDR3 nucleotides are TGCGCCAGCAGCTGGACTAGCGGGAGCGGGGAGCTGTTTTTT.

This chain links TRBV6-6 with TRBJ2-2; 8 positions agree with TRBD2. Germline CDR1 is MNHNY and CDR2 is SVGAGI (reference sequence). The V segment lost 2 bases and the J segment 7 bases; nucleotides outside the gene matches: 3. The CDR3 runs 14 residues. The chain's CDR3 is CASSYPLAGGELFF. CDR3 DNA sequence: TGTGCCAGCAGTTACCCGCTAGCGGGCGGGGAGCTGTTTTTT.

The chain combines TRBV4-1 with TRBJ1-1; no clear D gene. V lost 0 bases to trimming and J lost 4 bases, with 18 bases between them. The germline gives CDR1 MGHRA, CDR2 YSYEKL. The CDR3 consists of 17 residues. This CDR3 reads CASSQDRGRPPGTEAFF. Here the CDR3 DNA reads TGCGCCAGCAGCCAAGATCGGGGTAGACCCCCTGGCACTGAAGCTTTCTTT.

The chain links TRBV7-9 to TRBJ2-7; 10 positions agree with TRBD1. This CDR3 comprises 16 residues. Looked up from germline, CDR1 is SEHNR and CDR2 is FQNEAQ (reference sequence). With 3 bases clipped from V and 1 base from J, the junction kept 6 bases outside the gene matches. For the CDR3, the DNA is TGTGCCAGCAGCTTTATTAAGGGACAGGGGTCCTACGAGCAGTACTTC. Protein sequence: CASSFIKGQGSYEQYF.

This clone has a single count. This chain uses TRBV23-1 with TRBJ1-3; a possible D gene is TRBD1 (6 bases). TRBV23-1 is an open reading frame, and its role is uncertain. V dropped 6 bases and J dropped 3 bases, with 15 bases sitting between them. The CDR3 totals 15 residues. The CDR3 loop is CASRHRDGGGNTIYF. The CDR3 DNA follows: TGCGCCAGCAGACACAGGGACGGCGGTGGAAACACCATATATTTT.